Shown below are 22 T cell receptor beta chains from a single sample sequenced in a study of T cell changes during pregnancy in multiple sclerosis. Libraries were prepared by immunoSEQ multiplex PCR; TCRdb keeps only in-frame clonotypes and omits some of them. The sample consists of around 68,000 clones, roughly 91% of them appearing once. The sequencing used peripheral blood, collected after pregnancy. These receptors were obtained from a female donor in good health, enrolled as a control in a pregnancy study.

This clone was recorded once. The V and J genes are TRBV5-1 and TRBJ2-7, with D unresolved. V was clipped by 0 bases and J by 2 bases, with 6 bases between them. Germline V lookup: CDR1 SGHRS, CDR2 YFSETQ. The CDR3 has 13 residues. The CDR3 coding sequence is TGCGCCAGCAGCTTGGTTACGGCCTACGAGCAGTACTTC. It specifies CASSLVTAYEQYF.

The chain links TRBV5-4 to TRBJ2-5, with 7 bases that match TRBD2. V was clipped by 3 bases and J by 3 bases; unmatched bases: 2. Per germline, CDR1 SGHNT and CDR2 YYREEE (reference sequence). The CDR3 runs 13 residues. In nucleotides, the CDR3 is TGTGCCAGCAGCTGGGGGGGGGAAGAGACCCAGTACTTC. Protein product: CASSWGGEETQYF.

This chain uses TRBV11-3 with TRBJ2-7; the match to TRBD2 covers 13 bases. The CDR3 is 15 amino acids. Germline CDR1 is SGHNT and CDR2 is YENEEA. J gave up 5 bases and V 3 bases, and 4 bases lay outside the gene matches. The CDR3 DNA is TGTGCCAGCAGCTTGGGACTAGCGGGGAGCGACGAGCAGTACTTC. It yields the protein CASSLGLAGSDEQYF.

This chain connects TRBV5-1 to TRBJ2-3, with TRBD1 matching 7 bases. The germline V gene has CDR1 SGHRS and CDR2 YFSETQ. The CDR3 runs 14 residues. Germline trimming cut 4 bases from V and 4 bases from J; bases unmatched to any gene: 6. For the CDR3, the DNA is TGCGCCAGCAGCCCGGGACAGAGGGCAGATACGCAGTATTTT. This encodes CASSPGQRADTQYF.

The chain uses TRBV10-3 and TRBJ2-7, with 9 bases aligning to TRBD1. Germline CDR1 reads ENHRY; CDR2 reads SYGVKD. CDR3 length: 15 residues. V gave up 3 bases and J gave up 4 bases; unmatched junction bases: 7. CDR3 loop: CAISDPGQGGYEQYF. The CDR3 bases are TGTGCCATCAGTGACCCGGGACAGGGTGGATACGAGCAGTACTTC.

Here the CDR3 DNA reads TGTGCCAGCAGCTTAGCGTACGGACAGGTTAATCAGCCCCAGCATTTT. Translated: CASSLAYGQVNQPQHF. The chain uses TRBV7-9 and TRBJ1-5; 7 bases map to TRBD1. Trimming at V came to 0 bases and at J to 4 bases, leaving 6 bases not matched to a gene. CDR3 length: 16 amino acids. The germline CDR1 and CDR2 sequences are SEHNR and FQNEAQ (reference sequence).

This clone showed up just once. This sequence joins TRBV4-1 and TRBJ1-1; maybe TRBD1 (6 bases). Trimming pared 0 bases from V and 3 bases from J, leaving 8 bases between. The CDR3 consists of 14 residues. Per the germline V gene, CDR1 is MGHRA and CDR2 is YSYEKL. The DNA of the CDR3 is TGCGCCAGCAGCCAAGAGACAGGCGACACTGAAGCTTTCTTT. This gives the protein CASSQETGDTEAFF.

J is TRBJ1-2 and V is TRBV4-1; 9 bases line up with TRBD1. The CDR3 runs to 15 residues. The V and J ends lost 4 bases and 5 bases, in that order; junction bases with no gene match: 8. Germline lookup yields CDR1 MGHRA and CDR2 YSYEKL. The CDR3 nucleotides are TGCGCCAGCAGCCCCGGGACAGGGAACGGGTATGGCTACACCTTC. Translating gives CASSPGTGNGYGYTF.

V is TRBV25-1 and J is TRBJ1-5, with 12 bases identical to TRBD1. Germline CDR1 is MGHDK and CDR2 is SYGVNS. The length of the CDR3 is 14 residues. V was clipped by 9 bases and J by 5 bases; unmatched bases: 5. The CDR3: CASTGTGGHQPQHF. CDR3 in DNA: TGTGCCAGTACAGGGACAGGGGGCCATCAGCCCCAGCATTTT. Looking up the rest from reference TRBV25-1 and TRBJ1-5 gives the full variable domain: EADIYQTPRYLVIGTGKKITLECSQTMGHDKMYWYQQDPGMELHLIHYSYGVNSTEKGDLSSESTVSRIRTEHFPLTLESARPSHTSQYLCASTGTGGHQPQHFGDGTRLSIL.

CDR3 in DNA: TGTGCCAGCCGACGGCCGGGACAGGGGGCAAAAAATGAGCAGTTCTTC. Its protein product is CASRRPGQGAKNEQFF. J is TRBJ2-1 and V is TRBV11-2; 12 positions match TRBD1. This CDR3 contains 16 residues. The trim removed 8 bases at V and 7 bases at J, leaving 12 bases unmatched. Germline-derived CDR1 and CDR2 are SGHAT and FQNNGV.

The rearrangement uses TRBV11-3 and TRBJ1-6, with 8 bases lining up with TRBD1. The CDR3 runs to 13 residues. J gave up 9 bases and V 7 bases, and 5 bases lay outside the gene matches. Germline V gene lookup returns CDR1 SGHNT and CDR2 YENEEA. Here the CDR3 DNA reads TGTGCCAGCACCCCGACAGGGGTTTCACCCCTCCACTTT. It codes for CASTPTGVSPLHF. Full variable domain (outside the CDR3, taken from reference TRBV11-3 and TRBJ1-6): EAGVVQSPRYKIIEKKQPVAFWCNPISGHNTLYWYLQNLGQGPELLIRYENEEAVDDSQLPKDRFSAERLKGVDSTLKIQPAELGDSAVYLCASTPTGVSPLHFGNGTRLTVT.

V gene TRBV5-1 combines with J gene TRBJ2-5; D unclear. CDR1 is SGHRS, CDR2 YFSETQ, per germline. This CDR3 spans 13 amino acids. V lost 0 bases to trimming and J lost 4 bases, with 7 bases between them. CDR3 in amino acids: CASSLAGRETQYF. In nucleotides, the CDR3 is TGCGCCAGCAGCTTGGCCGGTCGAGAGACCCAGTACTTC.

The CDR3 reads CASSLGALGGNTIYF. Here the CDR3 DNA reads TGTGCCAGCAGTTTGGGGGCATTGGGGGGAAACACCATATATTTT. V gene TRBV6-5 combines with J gene TRBJ1-3; D perhaps matches TRBD1 (6 bases). CDR1 MNHEY and CDR2 SVGAGI come from the germline V gene. CDR3 size: 15 residues. Trimming stripped 4 bases from V and 4 bases from J, with 14 bases between.

V gene TRBV6-6 combines with J gene TRBJ1-1; the D gene is possibly TRBD1 (5 bases). The length of the CDR3 is 16 residues. Germline values: CDR1 MNHNY, CDR2 SVGAGI (reference sequence). V lost 0 bases to trimming and J lost 2 bases, with 13 bases between them. This CDR3 reads CASSYSLQGSNTEAFF. The CDR3 DNA reads TGTGCCAGCAGTTACTCTTTGCAGGGCAGTAACACTGAAGCTTTCTTT.

A note on this clone: Germline is not matched at one junction end, which may reflect a read error. This chain links TRBV7-9 with TRBJ2-2, with 7 positions matching TRBD1. Germline-derived CDR1 and CDR2 are SEHNR and FQNEAQ (reference sequence). The CDR3 has 16 amino acids. This CDR3 is CASSFRQGRDTGELFF. CDR3 sequence (DNA): TGTGCCAGCAGCTTTAGACAGGGCCGGGACACCGGAGAGCTGTTTTTT. Using reference TRBV7-9 and TRBJ2-2 for the parts outside the CDR3, the full variable domain is DTGVSQNPRHKITKRGQNVTFRCDPISEHNRLYWYRQTLGQGPEFLTYFQNEAQLEKSRLLSDRFSAERPKGSFSTLEIQRTEQGDSAMYLCASSFRQGRDTGELFFGEGSRLTVL.

The rearrangement uses TRBV5-4 and TRBJ1-3; no clear D gene. The CDR3 totals 14 residues. The V end was cut by 0 bases, the J end by 4 bases, with 8 bases between. Germline CDR1 is SGHNT and CDR2 is YYREEE (reference sequence). Written as DNA, the CDR3 is TGTGCCAGCAGCTTGGACAGTGCCGGAAACACCATATATTTT. This codes for CASSLDSAGNTIYF.

This rearrangement joins TRBV19 to TRBJ1-2, with 9 bases aligning to TRBD1. In germline, CDR1 is LNHDA, CDR2 SQIVND (reference sequence). With 7 bases clipped from V and 4 bases from J, the junction kept 10 bases outside the gene matches. The CDR3 extends over 15 amino acids. The CDR3 nucleotides are TGTGCCAGTACCTCCACAGGGGGCAGAATCTATGGCTACACCTTC. Translation: CASTSTGGRIYGYTF.

This chain joins TRBV28 and TRBJ1-1; no reliable D call. CDR3 length: 15 residues. The germline V and J ends were trimmed by 3 bases and 0 bases, with 11 bases remaining between them. Germline values: CDR1 MDHEN, CDR2 SYDVKM. This CDR3 is CASSFGGALNTEAFF. The CDR3 nucleotides read TGTGCCAGCAGTTTTGGAGGCGCATTGAACACTGAAGCTTTCTTT. Filled out from reference TRBV28 and TRBJ1-1, the complete variable domain reads DVKVTQSSRYLVKRTGEKVFLECVQDMDHENMFWYRQDPGLGLRLIYFSYDVKMKEKGDIPEGYSVSREKKERFSLILESASTNQTSMYLCASSFGGALNTEAFFGQGTRLTVV.

J is TRBJ1-1 and V is TRBV6-1; TRBD1 is a possible D gene (6 bases). Germline V CDR1 and CDR2: MNHNS, SASEGT. CDR3 length equals 13 residues. V shed 6 bases and J shed 1 base, with 9 bases lying between them. The CDR3 protein is CASSWGQNTEAFF. CDR3 nucleotide sequence: TGTGCCAGCAGCTGGGGACAGAACACTGAAGCTTTCTTT.

The chain has TRBV6-1 and TRBJ2-5; 8 nucleotides agree with TRBD1. The CDR3 runs 15 residues. Trimming at V came to 5 bases and at J to 2 bases, leaving 7 bases not matched to a gene. In germline, CDR1 is MNHNS, CDR2 SASEGT. The CDR3: CASSRTGNGQETQYF. The CDR3 DNA reads as TGTGCCAGCAGTCGGACAGGGAACGGGCAAGAGACCCAGTACTTC.

The genes are TRBV30 and TRBJ2-7; a possible D gene is TRBD2 (8 bases). Germline-derived CDR1 and CDR2 are GTSNPN and SVGIG (reference sequence). Trimming removed 0 bases from V and 9 bases from J, with 27 bases in between. CDR3 size: 17 residues. The DNA of the CDR3 is TGTGCCTGGAGTGTACACAGGGGAAGGCGGGGGGTTCAAAGGCAGTACTTC. Translated: CAWSVHRGRRGVQRQYF.

The V call is TRBV7-9, the J call TRBJ2-3; 9 bases line up with TRBD2. The V segment lost 5 bases and the J segment 5 bases; nucleotides outside the gene matches: 11. Germline V gene lookup returns CDR1 SEHNR and CDR2 FQNEAQ (reference sequence). The length of the CDR3 is 16 residues. The CDR3 sequence: CASSPGVAGVLDTQYF. The CDR3, as DNA: TGTGCCAGCAGCCCTGGGGTAGCGGGGGTATTAGATACGCAGTATTTT.